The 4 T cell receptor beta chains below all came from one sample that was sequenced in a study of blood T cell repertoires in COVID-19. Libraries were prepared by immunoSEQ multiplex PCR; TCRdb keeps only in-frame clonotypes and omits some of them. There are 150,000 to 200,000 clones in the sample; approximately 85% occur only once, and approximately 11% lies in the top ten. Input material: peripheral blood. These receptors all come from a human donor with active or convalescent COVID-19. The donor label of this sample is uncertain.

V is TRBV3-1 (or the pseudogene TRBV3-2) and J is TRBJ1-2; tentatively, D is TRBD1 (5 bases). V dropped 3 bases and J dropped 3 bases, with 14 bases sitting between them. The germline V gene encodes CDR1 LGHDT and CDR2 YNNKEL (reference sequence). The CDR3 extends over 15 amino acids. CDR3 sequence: CASSQGQGPYYGYTF. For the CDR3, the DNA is TGTGCCAGCAGCCAGGGTCAGGGCCCATACTATGGCTACACCTTC.

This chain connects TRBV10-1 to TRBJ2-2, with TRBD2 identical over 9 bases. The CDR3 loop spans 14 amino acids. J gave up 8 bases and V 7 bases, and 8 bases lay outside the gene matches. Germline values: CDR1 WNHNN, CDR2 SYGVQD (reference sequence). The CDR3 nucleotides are TGCGCCAGCAATCCGGGACTAGCAGGAGGGGAGCTGTTTTTT. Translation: CASNPGLAGGELFF.

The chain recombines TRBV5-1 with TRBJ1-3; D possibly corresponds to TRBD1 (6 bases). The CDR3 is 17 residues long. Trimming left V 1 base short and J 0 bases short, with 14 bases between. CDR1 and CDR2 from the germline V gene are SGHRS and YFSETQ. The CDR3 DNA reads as TGCGCCAGCAGCTTGAGCCCCACAGGGAGCTCTGGAAACACCATATATTTT. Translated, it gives CASSLSPTGSSGNTIYF.

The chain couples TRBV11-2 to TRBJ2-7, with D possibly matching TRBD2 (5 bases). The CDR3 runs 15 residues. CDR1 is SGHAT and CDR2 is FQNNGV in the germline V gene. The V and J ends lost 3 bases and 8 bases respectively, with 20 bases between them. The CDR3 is CASSLDSPTGNKQYF. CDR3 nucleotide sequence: TGTGCCAGCAGCTTGGACTCCCCTACGGGCAATAAGCAGTACTTC.